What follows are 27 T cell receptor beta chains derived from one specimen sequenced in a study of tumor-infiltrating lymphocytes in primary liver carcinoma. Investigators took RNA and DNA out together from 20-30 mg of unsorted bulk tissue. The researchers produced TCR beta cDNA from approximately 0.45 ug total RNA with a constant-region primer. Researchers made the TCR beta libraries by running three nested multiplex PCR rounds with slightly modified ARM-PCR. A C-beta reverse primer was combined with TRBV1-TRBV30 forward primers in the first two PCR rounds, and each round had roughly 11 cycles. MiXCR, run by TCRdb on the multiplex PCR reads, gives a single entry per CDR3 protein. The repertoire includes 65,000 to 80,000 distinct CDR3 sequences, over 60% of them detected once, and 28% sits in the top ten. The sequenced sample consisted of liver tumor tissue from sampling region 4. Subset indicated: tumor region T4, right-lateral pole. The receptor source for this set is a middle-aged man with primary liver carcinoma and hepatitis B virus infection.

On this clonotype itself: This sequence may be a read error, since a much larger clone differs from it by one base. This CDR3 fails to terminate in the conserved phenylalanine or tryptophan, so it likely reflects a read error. The CDR3 DNA reads as TGCGCCAGCAGCCTGCCTACTAGCGGGTCCTTCAATGAGCAGTTCTCC. This encodes CASSLPTSGSFNEQFS. The chain employs TRBV5-1 and TRBJ2-1; TRBD2 matches 9 bases. In germline, CDR1 is SGHRS, CDR2 YFSETQ. This CDR3 is 16 amino acids long.

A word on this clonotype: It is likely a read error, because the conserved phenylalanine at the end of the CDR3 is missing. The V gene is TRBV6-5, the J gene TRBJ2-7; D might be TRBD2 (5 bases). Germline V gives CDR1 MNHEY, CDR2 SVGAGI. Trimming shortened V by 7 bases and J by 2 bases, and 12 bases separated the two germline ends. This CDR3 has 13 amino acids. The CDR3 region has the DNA TGTGCCAGCAATCCACTAGGCGCCTACGAGCAGTACTAC. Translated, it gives CASNPLGAYEQYY.

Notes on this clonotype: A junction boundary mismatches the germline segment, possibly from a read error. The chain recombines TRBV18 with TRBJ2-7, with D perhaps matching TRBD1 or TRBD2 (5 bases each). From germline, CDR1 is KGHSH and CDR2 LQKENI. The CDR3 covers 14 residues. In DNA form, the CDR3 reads TGTGCCAGTTCACCGACCCGGGACCTCTACGAGCAGTACTTC. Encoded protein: CASSPTRDLYEQYF.

The CDR3 coding sequence is TGTCTCAGCAGCTCAGCAGGGGCCAAGCAGTTCTTC. Amino acids: CLSSSAGAKQFF. The chain links TRBV5-5 to TRBJ2-1; D might be TRBD1 (6 bases). The CDR3 length is 12 residues. Per the germline V gene, CDR1 is SGHKS and CDR2 is YYEKEE (reference sequence).

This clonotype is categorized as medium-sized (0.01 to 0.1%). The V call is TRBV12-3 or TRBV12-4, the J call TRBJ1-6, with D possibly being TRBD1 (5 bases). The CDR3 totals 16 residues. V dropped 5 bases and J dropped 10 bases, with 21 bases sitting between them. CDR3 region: CASSPGSGRVGSPLHF. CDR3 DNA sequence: TGTGCCAGCAGTCCAGGCTCGGGCAGGGTGGGATCACCCCTCCACTTT.

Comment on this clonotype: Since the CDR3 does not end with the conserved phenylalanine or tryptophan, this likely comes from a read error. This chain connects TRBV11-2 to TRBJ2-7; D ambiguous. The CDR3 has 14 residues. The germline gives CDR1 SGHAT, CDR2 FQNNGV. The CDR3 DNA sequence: TGTGCCAGGAGCTTAACAGACGGAACCTACGAGCAGTACCTC. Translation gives CARSLTDGTYEQYL.

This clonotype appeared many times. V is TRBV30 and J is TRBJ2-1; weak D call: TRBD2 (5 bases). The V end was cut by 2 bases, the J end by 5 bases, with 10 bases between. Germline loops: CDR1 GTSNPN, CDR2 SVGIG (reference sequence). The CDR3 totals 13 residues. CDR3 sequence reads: CAWSPRRDNEQFF. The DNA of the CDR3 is TGTGCCTGGAGTCCCCGGCGGGACAATGAGCAGTTCTTC.

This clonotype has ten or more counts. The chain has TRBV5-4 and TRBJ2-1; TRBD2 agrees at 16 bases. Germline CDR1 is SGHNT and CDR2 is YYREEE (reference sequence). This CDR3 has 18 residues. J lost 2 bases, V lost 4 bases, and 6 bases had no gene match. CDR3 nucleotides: TGTGCCAGCAGCGCGGGACTAGCGGGAGGGACCCCCTACAATGAGCAGTTCTTC. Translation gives CASSAGLAGGTPYNEQFF.

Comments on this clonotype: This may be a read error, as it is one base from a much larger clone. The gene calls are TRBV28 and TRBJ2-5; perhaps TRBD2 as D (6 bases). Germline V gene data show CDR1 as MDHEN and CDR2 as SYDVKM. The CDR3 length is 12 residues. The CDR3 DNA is TGTGCCAGCAGTGACGGAGGGGAGACCCACTACTTC. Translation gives CASSDGGETHYF.

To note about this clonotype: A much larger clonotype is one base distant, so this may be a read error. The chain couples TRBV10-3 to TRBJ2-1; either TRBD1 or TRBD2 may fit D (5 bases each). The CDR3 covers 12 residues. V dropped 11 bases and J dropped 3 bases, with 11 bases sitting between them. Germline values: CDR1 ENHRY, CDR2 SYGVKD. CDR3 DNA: TGTGCCCTCCGGGACGACTACAATGAGCAGTTCTTC. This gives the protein CALRDDYNEQFF.

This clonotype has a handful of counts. As DNA, the CDR3 is TGTGCCAGTAGTCTCAGCAGTGCGCGGGCCAACGTCCTGACTTTC. Its translation: CASSLSSARANVLTF. This chain uses TRBV12-3 or TRBV12-4 with TRBJ2-6; D gene uncertain. The CDR3 covers 15 residues. V was cut by 9 bases and J by 5 bases, with 17 bases left in between.

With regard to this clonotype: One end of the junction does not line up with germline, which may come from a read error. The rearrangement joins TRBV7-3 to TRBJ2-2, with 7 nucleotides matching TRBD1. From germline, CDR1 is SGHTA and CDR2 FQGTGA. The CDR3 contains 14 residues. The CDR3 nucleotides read TGTGCCAACAGCCCGGGGCAGGGGGACGGGGAGCTGTTTTTT. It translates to CANSPGQGDGELFF.

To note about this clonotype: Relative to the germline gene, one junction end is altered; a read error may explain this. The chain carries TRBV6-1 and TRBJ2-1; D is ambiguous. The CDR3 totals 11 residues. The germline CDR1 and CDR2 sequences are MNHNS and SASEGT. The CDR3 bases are TGTGCCAGCAGACTTCCGATAGAGCAGTCCTTC. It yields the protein CASRLPIEQSF.

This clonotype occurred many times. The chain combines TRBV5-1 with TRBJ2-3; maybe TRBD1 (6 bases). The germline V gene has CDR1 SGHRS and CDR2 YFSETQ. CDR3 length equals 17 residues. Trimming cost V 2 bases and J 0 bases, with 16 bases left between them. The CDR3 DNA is TGCGCCAGCAGCTTAGCCGGGACAACGGACAGCACAGATACGCAGTATTTT. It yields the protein CASSLAGTTDSTDTQYF.

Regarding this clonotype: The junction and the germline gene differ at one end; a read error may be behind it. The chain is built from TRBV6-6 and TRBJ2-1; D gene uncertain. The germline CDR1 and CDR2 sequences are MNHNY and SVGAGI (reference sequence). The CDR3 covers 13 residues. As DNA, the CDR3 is TGTGGCAGCAGCCGGACGGAATACAATGAGCAGTCCTTC. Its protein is CGSSRTEYNEQSF.

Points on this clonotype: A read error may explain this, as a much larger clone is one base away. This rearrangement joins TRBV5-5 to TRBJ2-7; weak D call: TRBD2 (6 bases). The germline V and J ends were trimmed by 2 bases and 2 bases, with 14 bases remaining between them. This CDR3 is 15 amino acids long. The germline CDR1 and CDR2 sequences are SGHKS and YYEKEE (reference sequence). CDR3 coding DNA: TGTGCCAGCAGCTTCGAGGACGGGAGCGCCTACGAGCAGTACTTC. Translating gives CASSFEDGSAYEQYF.

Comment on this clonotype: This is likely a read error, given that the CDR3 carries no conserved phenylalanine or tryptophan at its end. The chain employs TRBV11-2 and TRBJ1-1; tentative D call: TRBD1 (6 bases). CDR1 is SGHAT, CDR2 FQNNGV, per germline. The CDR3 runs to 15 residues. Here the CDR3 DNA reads TGTGTCAGCAGCATACCCAGGGGCATGAACACTGAAGCTTTCTCT. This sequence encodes CVSSIPRGMNTEAFS.

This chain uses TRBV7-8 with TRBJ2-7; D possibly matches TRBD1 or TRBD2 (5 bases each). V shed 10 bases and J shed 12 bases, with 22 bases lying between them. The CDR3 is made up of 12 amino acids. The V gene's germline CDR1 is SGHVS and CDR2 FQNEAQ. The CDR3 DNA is TGTGCCAACAACTTAGAGGGCAGGGCTTGGTACTTC. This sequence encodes CANNLEGRAWYF.

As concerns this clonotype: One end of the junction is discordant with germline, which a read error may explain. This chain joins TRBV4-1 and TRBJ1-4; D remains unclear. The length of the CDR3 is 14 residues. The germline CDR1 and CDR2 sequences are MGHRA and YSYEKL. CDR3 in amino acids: CASGHDQLNEKLFF. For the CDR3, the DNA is TGCGCCAGCGGCCATGATCAGCTAAATGAAAAACTGTTTTTT.

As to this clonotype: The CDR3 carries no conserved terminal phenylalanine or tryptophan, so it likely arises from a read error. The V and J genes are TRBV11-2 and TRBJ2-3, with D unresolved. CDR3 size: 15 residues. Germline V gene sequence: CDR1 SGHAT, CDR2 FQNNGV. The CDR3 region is CTSSFQASITDMQYL. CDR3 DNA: TGTACCAGCAGCTTTCAGGCTTCTATCACAGATATGCAGTATTTA.

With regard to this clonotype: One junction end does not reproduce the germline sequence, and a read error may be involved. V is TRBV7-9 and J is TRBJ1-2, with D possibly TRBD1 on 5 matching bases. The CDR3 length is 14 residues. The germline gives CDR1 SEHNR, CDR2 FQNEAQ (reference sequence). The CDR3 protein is CDSSRDGLNYGYTF. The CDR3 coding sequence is TGTGACAGCAGCAGGGACGGATTGAACTATGGCTACACCTTC.

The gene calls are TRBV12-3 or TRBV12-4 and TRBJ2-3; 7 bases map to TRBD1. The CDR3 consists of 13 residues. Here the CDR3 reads CVTETGSTDTQYF. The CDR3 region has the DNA TGTGTCACCGAGACAGGGAGTACAGATACGCAGTATTTT.

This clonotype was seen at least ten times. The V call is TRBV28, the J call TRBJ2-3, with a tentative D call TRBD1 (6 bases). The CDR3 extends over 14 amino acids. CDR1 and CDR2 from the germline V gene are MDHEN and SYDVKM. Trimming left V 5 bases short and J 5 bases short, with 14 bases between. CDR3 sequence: CASSGGQGVDTQYF. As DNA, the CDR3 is TGTGCCAGCAGTGGGGGACAAGGGGTAGATACGCAGTATTTT. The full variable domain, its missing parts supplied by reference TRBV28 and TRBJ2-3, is DVKVTQSSRYLVKRTGEKVFLECVQDMDHENMFWYRQDPGLGLRLIYFSYDVKMKEKGDIPEGYSVSREKKERFSLILESASTNQTSMYLCASSGGQGVDTQYFGPGTRLTVL.

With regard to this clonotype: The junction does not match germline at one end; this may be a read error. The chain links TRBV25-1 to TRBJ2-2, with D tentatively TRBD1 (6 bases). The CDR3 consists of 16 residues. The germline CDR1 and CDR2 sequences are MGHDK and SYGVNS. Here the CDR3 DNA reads TGTGCCAGCAGTGACAGGGGACCACGCCACAACGGGGAGCCGTTTTTT. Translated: CASSDRGPRHNGEPFF.

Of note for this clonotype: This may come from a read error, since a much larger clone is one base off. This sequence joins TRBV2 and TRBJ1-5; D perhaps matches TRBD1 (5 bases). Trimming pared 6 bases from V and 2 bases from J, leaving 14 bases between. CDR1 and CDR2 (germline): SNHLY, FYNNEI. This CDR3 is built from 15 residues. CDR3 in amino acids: CASRTLGGGNQPQHF. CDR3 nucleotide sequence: TGTGCCAGCAGGACTCTGGGGGGGGGCAATCAGCCCCAGCATTTT.

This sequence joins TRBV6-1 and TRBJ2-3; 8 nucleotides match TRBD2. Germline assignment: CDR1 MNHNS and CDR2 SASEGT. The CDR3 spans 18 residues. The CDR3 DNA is TGTGGCGGCAGTGAACCAGCTAGCGGGCCATATAGCACAGATACGCAGTATTTT. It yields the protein CGGSEPASGPYSTDTQYF.

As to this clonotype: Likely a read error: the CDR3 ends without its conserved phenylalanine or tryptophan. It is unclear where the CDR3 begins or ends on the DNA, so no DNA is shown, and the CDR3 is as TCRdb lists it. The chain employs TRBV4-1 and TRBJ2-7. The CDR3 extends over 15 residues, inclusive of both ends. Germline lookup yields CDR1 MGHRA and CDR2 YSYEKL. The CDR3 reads CASSPIDEQPYERYS.